Presented here are 15 T cell receptor beta chains from one specimen sequenced in a study of response to subunit inactivated influenza vaccine (dated by TCRdb to the late 2010s). The method was RT-PCR. TCRdb records Illumina HiSeq 2500 as the sequencer. TCRdb trimmed the raw reads at Q25, called clones with MiXCR and kept productive beta chains. Each record represents a unique CDR3 protein, reported with the most common genes and DNA among its rows. Present in this sample are around 200,000 distinct CDR3 sequences, about 9.3% of which were seen just once. About 11% of the sample lies in the top ten. The starting material was non-naive T cells sorted from PBMCs, obtained on the day of vaccination. The cell subset or site label here, explained by the study, means: memory T cell fraction. The source of these receptors is a man aged 50 or older who received an inactivated influenza vaccine. Donor details come from another sample of the same person, matched by shared clones.

This clonotype was observed many times. This chain uses TRBV6-6 with TRBJ1-1; 7 nucleotides line up with TRBD1. This CDR3 has 13 amino acids. Germline-derived CDR1 and CDR2 are MNHNY and SVGAGI (reference sequence). V trimming: 6 bases; J trimming: 4 bases; junction bases outside the gene matches: 5. The CDR3 DNA reads as TGTGCCAGCAGCCTGACAGGGATCACTGAAGCTTTCTTT. Amino acids: CASSLTGITEAFF.

This clonotype was observed at least ten times. The chain combines TRBV12-3 or TRBV12-4 with TRBJ2-5, with D possibly called TRBD1 or TRBD2 (6 bases each). This CDR3 spans 15 amino acids. V was pared by 7 bases and J by 7 bases, with 22 bases between. The CDR3 here is CASNQGGTFSGTQYF. As DNA, the CDR3 is TGTGCCAGCAACCAAGGGGGGACCTTTTCTGGGACCCAGTACTTC.

The V and J genes are TRBV6-6 and TRBJ1-2; D might be TRBD1 (6 bases). V was shortened by 0 bases and J by 10 bases, with 12 bases between the two germline ends. Germline CDR1 reads MNHNY; CDR2 reads SVGAGI (reference sequence). The CDR3 length is 13 residues. CDR3 sequence (DNA): TGTGCCAGCAGTTACTCACAGGGAAAAGACTACACCTTC. This codes for CASSYSQGKDYTF.

This clonotype has a count of ten or more. The chain links TRBV4-3 to TRBJ2-1, with D unclear. Germline values: CDR1 LGHNA, CDR2 YSLEER. This CDR3 is built from 14 residues. V was cut by 0 bases and J by 9 bases, with 12 bases left in between. In DNA form, the CDR3 reads TGCGCCAGCAGCCAAGAAATACCTCCCAGTGAGCAGTTCTTC. Translating gives CASSQEIPPSEQFF.

This clonotype was detected ten times or more. The chain combines TRBV29-1 with TRBJ2-3; 8 positions match TRBD1. CDR3 length: 19 residues. Germline V gene lookup returns CDR1 SQVTM and CDR2 ANQGSEA. V lost 0 bases to trimming and J lost 3 bases; unmatched junction nucleotides: 17. The CDR3 protein is CSVEDRARFRTGKTDTQYF. The CDR3 DNA is TGCAGCGTTGAAGATCGAGCCCGTTTCCGGACAGGGAAAACAGATACGCAGTATTTT.

This clonotype was found a few times. The chain has TRBV5-6 and TRBJ2-1; D is unresolved. The V gene's germline CDR1 is SGHDT and CDR2 YYEEEE. The CDR3 runs to 13 residues. Trimming left V 1 base short and J 5 bases short, with 7 bases between. CDR3 protein: CASSLWVHNEQFF. The DNA of the CDR3 is TGTGCCAGCAGCTTGTGGGTACACAATGAGCAGTTCTTC.

V is TRBV27 and J is TRBJ1-1; no definite D call. The V gene lost 2 bases and the J gene lost 0 bases, with 7 bases spanning the gap. CDR3 length: 14 amino acids. CDR1 and CDR2 (germline): MNHEY, SMNVEV (reference sequence). Here the CDR3 reads CASSLQNMNTEAFF. The CDR3 coding sequence is TGTGCCAGCAGTTTACAGAATATGAACACTGAAGCTTTCTTT.

This clonotype occurred a few times. The genes are TRBV11-2 and TRBJ2-2, with D possibly matching TRBD2 (6 bases). The CDR3 contains 15 residues. Germline V gene data show CDR1 as SGHAT and CDR2 as FQNNGV. The germline V and J ends were trimmed by 5 bases and 2 bases, with 12 bases remaining between them. The CDR3 DNA follows: TGTGCCAGCAGCATCCGACTAGATAACACCGGGGAGCTGTTTTTT. This translates into CASSIRLDNTGELFF.

V usage is TRBV10-3 and J usage is TRBJ2-5, with D maybe TRBD1 (5 bases). Germline lookup yields CDR1 ENHRY and CDR2 SYGVKD. V dropped 3 bases and J dropped 7 bases, with 15 bases sitting between them. CDR3 length: 14 residues. The CDR3 nucleotides read TGTGCCATCAGTGATAGACAGTTTGGGTCGACCCAGTACTTC. Translating gives CAISDRQFGSTQYF.

This clonotype occurred a few times. The V call is TRBV7-9, the J call TRBJ2-7, with a tentative D call TRBD2 (5 bases). The V end was cut by 5 bases, the J end by 0 bases, with 20 bases between. Germline loops: CDR1 SEHNR, CDR2 FQNEAQ (reference sequence). CDR3 size: 17 residues. CDR3 coding DNA: TGTGCCAGCAGCCCTTCGGGGTTGGGGATGAGCTCCTACGAGCAGTACTTC. Its protein is CASSPSGLGMSSYEQYF.

The chain joins TRBV14 to TRBJ1-1; D is uncertain. Germline-derived CDR1 and CDR2 are SGHDN and FVKESK. CDR3 length: 13 amino acids. Trimming removed 4 bases at V and 6 bases at J, with 12 bases between. The DNA of the CDR3 is TGTGCCAGCAGCCGACACCGGTCCTCTGAAGCTTTCTTT. Amino acid sequence: CASSRHRSSEAFF.

V and J are TRBV5-4 and TRBJ2-6; D is ambiguous. Germline CDR1 and CDR2: SGHNT and YYREEE (reference sequence). V gave up 4 bases and J gave up 0 bases, with 14 bases separating them. The CDR3 totals 17 residues. In DNA form, the CDR3 reads TGTGCCAGCAGCCCTGGAACTACCCACTCTGGGGCCAACGTCCTGACTTTC. Translated, it gives CASSPGTTHSGANVLTF.

Concerning this clonotype itself: A much larger clone lies one base from this, so it may be a read error. The genes are TRBV28 and TRBJ2-6; D may be TRBD1 (5 bases). The germline V gene encodes CDR1 MDHEN and CDR2 SYDVKM. CDR3 length: 13 residues. The CDR3 region has the DNA TGTGCCAGCAGGGTTTCTGGGGCCAACGTCCTGTCTTTC. Its translation: CASRVSGANVLSF.

This clonotype has only a few counts. The V gene is TRBV5-1, the J gene TRBJ2-7, with D tentatively TRBD2 (6 bases). The CDR3 has 15 amino acids. Germline V gene sequence: CDR1 SGHRS, CDR2 YFSETQ. V lost 4 bases and J 4 bases, leaving 18 bases between the germline ends. The CDR3 nucleotides are TGCGCCAGCAGCCCCGGGGGTAGCCAGGCGTACGAGCAGTACTTC. Its translation is CASSPGGSQAYEQYF.

This clonotype was picked up a small number of times. V gene TRBV12-3 or TRBV12-4 combines with J gene TRBJ1-1; TRBD1 agrees at 9 bases. The CDR3 has 13 residues. V shed 3 bases and J 9 bases; nucleotides not matched to a gene: 5. CDR3 amino acids: CASSLGGQGKAFF. The CDR3 DNA reads TGTGCCAGCAGTTTGGGGGGACAGGGAAAAGCTTTCTTT.